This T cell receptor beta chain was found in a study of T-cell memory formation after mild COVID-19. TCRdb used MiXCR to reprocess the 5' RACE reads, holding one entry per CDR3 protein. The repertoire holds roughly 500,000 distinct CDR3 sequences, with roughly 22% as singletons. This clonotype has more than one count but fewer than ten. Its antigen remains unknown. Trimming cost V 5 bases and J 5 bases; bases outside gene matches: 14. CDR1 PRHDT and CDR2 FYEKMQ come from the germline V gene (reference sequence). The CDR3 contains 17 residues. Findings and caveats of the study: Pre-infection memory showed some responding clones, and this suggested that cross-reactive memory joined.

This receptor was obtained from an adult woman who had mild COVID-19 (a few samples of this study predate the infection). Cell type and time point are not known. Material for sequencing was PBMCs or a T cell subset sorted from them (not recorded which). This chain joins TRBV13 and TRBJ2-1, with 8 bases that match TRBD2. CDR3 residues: CASSGGGAGVGDNEQFF. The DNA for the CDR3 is TGTGCCAGCAGCGGGGGAGGAGCGGGAGTGGGTGACAATGAGCAGTTCTTC.